Below, one TCR beta chain is given with its context. Trimming cost V 0 bases and J 2 bases; bases outside gene matches: 3. Per the germline V gene, CDR1 is SGDLS and CDR2 is YYNGEE. This CDR3 contains 15 residues. The data belong to a study of radiation and T cells in renal cell carcinoma. Regarding time point: blood 2 weeks post-SBRT. Treatment: 15 Gy SBRT to primary tumor, nephrectomy 4 weeks later. The protocol was immunoSEQ multiplex PCR, while the TCRdb copy is restricted to in-frame clones and leaves out a portion. Here the sample spans about 150,000 clones, 87% being singletons. The J gene is TRBJ2-7, the V gene TRBV9, with 9 positions matching TRBD2. The origin of this receptor is a woman in her forties or fifties with renal cell carcinoma. The sequencing used blood, collected from a patient whose treatment included radiotherapy and nephrectomy. CDR3: CASSVGLAGTYEQYF. In DNA form, the CDR3 reads TGTGCCAGCAGCGTAGGGCTAGCGGGGACCTACGAGCAGTACTTC.